This T cell receptor beta chain stems from a study of blood T cells in healthy people across ages. The study, taken as a whole, reports: Naive T cell percentage strongly correlated with TCR beta diversity.

In terms of origin and age, donors were healthy Caucasian individuals from Russia aged roughly 6 to 95. Per sample, at least 5 micrograms of total RNA were extracted. This CDR3 comprises 15 residues. Germline-derived CDR1 and CDR2 are DFQATT and SNEGSKA (reference sequence). V was clipped by 0 bases and J by 1 base, with 12 bases between them. This clonotype was seen a handful of times. The antigen remains undetermined. A second about 6 to 11 cycle PCR used barcoded and J-beta primers. TCRdb independently ran MiXCR on the 5' RACE reads; one entry per CDR3 protein. The sample shows some 1,800,000 distinct CDR3 sequences, roughly 43% of them seen only once.

The sequence derives from a human donor in good health. Sequencing used blood. V gene TRBV20-1 combines with J gene TRBJ1-2, with D unresolved. The CDR3 DNA reads TGCAGTGCTAGAGACTACCGGATCCTTAACTATGGCTACACCTTC. This sequence encodes CSARDYRILNYGYTF.